The rows below give T cell receptor beta chains drawn from one sample of a study of CD8 T cells in ankylosing spondylitis. TCRdb independently ran MiXCR on the 5' RACE reads; one entry per CDR3 protein. The sample yields approximately 400,000 distinct CDR3 sequences, around 26% seen once. The sequencing sample was made of blood, either unsorted or a sorted T cell fraction (not recorded which). The receptors were sampled from a male donor with ankylosing spondylitis. CDR3s include the opening cysteine and the closing phenylalanine or tryptophan. Fields, in order: CDR3 length, J gene, clone size, V gene, D gene, CDR3 DNA, CDR3 protein. The D gene is left open where the match is weak. Size tells how often a clone was seen (once, few, many) or the class of an expanded clone, and some rows leave it out.

length: 13
J: TRBJ1-4
size: NA
V: TRBV18
D: NA
DNA: TGTGCCAGCTCACCCTCCAATAATGAAAAACTGTTTTTT
CDR3: CASSPSNNEKLFF

length: 13
J: TRBJ1-2
size: few
V: TRBV10-2
D: NA
DNA: TGCGCCAGCAGTGAATCCAGGAACTATGGCTACACCTTC
CDR3: CASSESRNYGYTF

length: 17
J: TRBJ1-2
size: few
V: TRBV3-1
D: NA
DNA: TGTGCCAGCAGCTCAGGCGGGACACGCACCCAGAACTATGGCTACACCTTC
CDR3: CASSSGGTRTQNYGYTF

length: 15
J: TRBJ2-2
size: few
V: TRBV7-7
D: NA
DNA: TGTGCCAGCAGCGGCGGTTCAAGGGGTTCCGGGGAGCTGTTTTTT
CDR3: CASSGGSRGSGELFF

length: 13
J: TRBJ2-3
size: few
V: TRBV5-1
D: NA
DNA: TGCGCCAGCAACGAGGGGGGCACAGATACGCAGTATTTT
CDR3: CASNEGGTDTQYF

length: 14
J: TRBJ1-2
size: few
V: TRBV7-2
D: NA
DNA: TGTGCCAGCAGCCCAGCCAGGGACTTCTATGGCTACACCTTC
CDR3: CASSPARDFYGYTF

length: 15
J: TRBJ2-3
size: NA
V: TRBV20-1
D: TRBD2
DNA: TGCAGTGCTAGTAGCGGGAGGGCCCTCACAGATACGCAGTATTTT
CDR3: CSASSGRALTDTQYF

length: 16
J: TRBJ2-1
size: few
V: TRBV19
D: NA
DNA: TGTGCCAGTAGTATAGTTGGGGGAGAGAGGTACAATGAGCAGTTCTTC
CDR3: CASSIVGGERYNEQFF

length: 13
J: TRBJ2-5
size: few
V: TRBV20-1
D: NA
DNA: TGCAGTGTTTACCCCCGGGACAAAGAGACCCAGTACTTC
CDR3: CSVYPRDKETQYF

length: 15
J: TRBJ2-3
size: NA
V: TRBV7-2
D: TRBD2
DNA: TGTGCCAGCAGCTACCGAGCGGGAATCTCAGATACGCAGTATTTT
CDR3: CASSYRAGISDTQYF

length: 14
J: TRBJ1-1
size: NA
V: TRBV27
D: TRBD1
DNA: TGTGCCAGCAGTTCCTTTCCGCGGGACAGTGAAGCTTTCTTT
CDR3: CASSSFPRDSEAFF

length: 17
J: TRBJ2-3
size: few
V: TRBV5-1
D: NA
DNA: TGCGCCAGCAGCCCCCGAGGAGGGATGGGTGGTACAGATACGCAGTATTTT
CDR3: CASSPRGGMGGTDTQYF

length: 14
J: TRBJ1-5
size: few
V: TRBV7-8
D: TRBD1
DNA: TGTGCCAGCACGGGAGACAGGGGATATCAGCCCCAGCATTTT
CDR3: CASTGDRGYQPQHF

length: 17
J: TRBJ2-6
size: few
V: TRBV12-3/TRBV12-4
D: TRBD1
DNA: TGTGCCAGCAGTTTGGGCAGGGGGCCGTCTGGGGCCAACGTCCTGACTTTC
CDR3: CASSLGRGPSGANVLTF

length: 14
J: TRBJ1-1
size: NA
V: TRBV2
D: NA
DNA: TGTGCCAGCAGTGAACGTCGGATGAACACTGAAGCTTTCTTT
CDR3: CASSERRMNTEAFF

length: 17
J: TRBJ2-5
size: few
V: TRBV5-1
D: NA
DNA: TGCGCCAGCAGCCGAATCGATAAGACAGCCAGCCAAGAGACCCAGTACTTC
CDR3: CASSRIDKTASQETQYF

length: 12
J: TRBJ2-1
size: NA
V: TRBV24-1
D: NA
DNA: TGTGCCACCAGTGACTCGAGCGGTGAGCAGTTCTTC
CDR3: CATSDSSGEQFF

length: 14
J: TRBJ1-2
size: NA
V: TRBV30
D: NA
DNA: TGTGCCTGGAGTTACAGGGACCGTAACTATGGCTACACCTTC
CDR3: CAWSYRDRNYGYTF

length: 16
J: TRBJ1-5
size: NA
V: TRBV20-1
D: NA
DNA: TGCAGTGCTCAACGAAGCGGGGCCGAGGGAAGAAGGCCCCAGCATTTT
CDR3: CSAQRSGAEGRRPQHF

length: 15
J: TRBJ2-1
size: few
V: TRBV4-1
D: NA
DNA: TGCGCCAGCAGCCAACTGGAGGGGACCAACAATGAGCAGTTCTTC
CDR3: CASSQLEGTNNEQFF

length: 13
J: TRBJ2-1
size: few
V: TRBV20-1
D: NA
DNA: TGCAGTGCCCTCGCAGGATACTACAATGAGCAGTTCTTC
CDR3: CSALAGYYNEQFF

length: 13
J: TRBJ1-2
size: NA
V: TRBV10-3
D: TRBD1
DNA: TGTGCCATCAGCGACGGGACAGGGTTTGGCTACACCTTC
CDR3: CAISDGTGFGYTF

length: 15
J: TRBJ2-5
size: few
V: TRBV14
D: NA
DNA: TGTGCCAGCAGCCTTCTCGCGACCCGGGCCGAGACCCAGTACTTC
CDR3: CASSLLATRAETQYF

length: 14
J: TRBJ2-4
size: few
V: TRBV29-1
D: NA
DNA: TGCAGCGTCGGCTGGGAACTAGCCAAAAACATTCAGTACTTC
CDR3: CSVGWELAKNIQYF

length: 12
J: TRBJ2-5
size: few
V: TRBV24-1
D: NA
DNA: TGTGCCACCAGTGATCCGCAAGAGACCCAGTACTTC
CDR3: CATSDPQETQYF

length: 14
J: TRBJ1-4
size: NA
V: TRBV2
D: NA
DNA: TGTGCCAGCAGGCCCGGGACGGCAAATGAAAAACTGTTTTTT
CDR3: CASRPGTANEKLFF

length: 16
J: TRBJ1-2
size: few
V: TRBV27
D: TRBD1
DNA: TGTGCCAGCAGTTGGACGACAGGGTCGGCTAACTATGGCTACACCTTC
CDR3: CASSWTTGSANYGYTF

length: 14
J: TRBJ1-5
size: few
V: TRBV5-5
D: NA
DNA: TGTGCCAGCAGCTTAATCCATAGCAATCAGCCCCAGCATTTT
CDR3: CASSLIHSNQPQHF

length: 13
J: TRBJ1-2
size: few
V: TRBV20-1
D: NA
DNA: TGCAGTGCTCCCCGCACAAGAGACTATGGCTACACCTTC
CDR3: CSAPRTRDYGYTF

length: 17
J: TRBJ2-5
size: many
V: TRBV20-1
D: TRBD2
DNA: TGCAGTGCTGGGGCAGTAGCGGGAGGCGGTTTGGGAGAGACCCAGTACTTC
CDR3: CSAGAVAGGGLGETQYF

length: 14
J: TRBJ2-3
size: few
V: TRBV20-1
D: NA
DNA: TGCAGTGCTTTTCATGGGGCCACTTCAGATACGCAGTATTTT
CDR3: CSAFHGATSDTQYF

length: 14
J: TRBJ2-1
size: few
V: TRBV7-9
D: NA
DNA: TGTGCCAGCAGCTTAGCGTCTGGCGGAACTGAGCAGTTCTTC
CDR3: CASSLASGGTEQFF

length: 18
J: TRBJ2-1
size: NA
V: TRBV11-2
D: TRBD2
DNA: TGTGCCAGCAGCTTAGACGTCGGACTAGCGGGAGGGTGGGATGAGCAGTTCTTC
CDR3: CASSLDVGLAGGWDEQFF

length: 17
J: TRBJ2-1
size: NA
V: TRBV24-1
D: NA
DNA: TGTGCCACCAGCCTCAGCGTTAGGGGGGCGGACTACAATGAGCAGTTCTTC
CDR3: CATSLSVRGADYNEQFF

length: 15
J: TRBJ2-2
size: NA
V: TRBV12-3/TRBV12-4
D: TRBD1
DNA: TGTGCCAGCACAGGTCAGGGGGCGAACACCGGGGAGCTGTTTTTT
CDR3: CASTGQGANTGELFF

length: 16
J: TRBJ2-3
size: few
V: TRBV5-1
D: NA
DNA: TGCGCCAGCAGCCCCTCTTCGGACGTCTGGATGGATACGCAGTATTTT
CDR3: CASSPSSDVWMDTQYF

length: 14
J: TRBJ2-7
size: NA
V: TRBV7-7
D: TRBD1
DNA: TGTGCCAGCAGCTTAGGACAGGGTACCCACGAGCAGTACTTC
CDR3: CASSLGQGTHEQYF

length: 12
J: TRBJ2-7
size: few
V: TRBV2
D: NA
DNA: TGTGCCAGCACTTATCATGAGGTGGAGCAGTACTTC
CDR3: CASTYHEVEQYF

length: 14
J: TRBJ2-3
size: few
V: TRBV11-3
D: NA
DNA: TGTGCCAGCAGCCCGGGACGGGGATCAGATACGCAGTATTTT
CDR3: CASSPGRGSDTQYF

length: 15
J: TRBJ2-1
size: NA
V: TRBV3-1
D: TRBD2
DNA: TGTGCCAGCAGCCCGTGGTCACTAGCGAGCAATGAGCAGTTCTTC
CDR3: CASSPWSLASNEQFF

length: 14
J: TRBJ2-7
size: NA
V: TRBV7-8
D: NA
DNA: TGTGCCAGCAGCTTAGTCAGCGGCTCCTACGAGCAGTACTTC
CDR3: CASSLVSGSYEQYF

length: 13
J: TRBJ2-7
size: NA
V: TRBV12-3/TRBV12-4
D: NA
DNA: TGTGCCAGCAGTTTTCTGTACCCCTACGAGCAGTACTTC
CDR3: CASSFLYPYEQYF

length: 14
J: TRBJ2-1
size: few
V: TRBV5-6
D: NA
DNA: TGTGCCAGCAGCTTACCCCAGCCCAACGCTGAGCAGTTCTTC
CDR3: CASSLPQPNAEQFF

length: 16
J: TRBJ1-2
size: NA
V: TRBV5-5
D: NA
DNA: TGTGCCAGCAGCTTGGCACCCGCAGGAACTACCTCTGGCTACACCTTC
CDR3: CASSLAPAGTTSGYTF